A single sample is the source of the 18 T cell receptor beta chains below, sequenced in a study of blood T cells in healthy people across ages. A second PCR of about 6 to 12 cycles used a sample-barcoded 5' primer and a J-beta primer mix. TCRdb used MiXCR to reprocess the 5' RACE reads, holding one entry per CDR3 protein. This table holds 1 million to 1.2 million distinct CDR3 sequences, 35% to 45% found once. The sequenced sample consisted of blood. The receptors come from a man aged 18 to 35 in good health.

This clonotype was picked up a small number of times. The chain joins TRBV24-1 to TRBJ2-1; D is perhaps TRBD1 (5 bases). Germline CDR1 KGHDR, CDR2 SFDVKD. The CDR3 spans 14 residues. Trimming removed 4 bases from V and 10 bases from J, with 16 bases in between. CDR3 sequence (DNA): TGTGCCACCAGTGAGTGGGGCGGAATTACCGAGCAGTTCTTC. Protein: CATSEWGGITEQFF.

This chain links TRBV25-1 with TRBJ2-1; TRBD1 aligns across 8 bases. Germline V gene sequence: CDR1 MGHDK, CDR2 SYGVNS. This CDR3 contains 15 residues. Unmatched junction bases numbered 8, after V lost 8 bases and J lost 2 bases. The CDR3 loop is CASGAQGAAYNEQFF. CDR3 bases: TGTGCCAGCGGAGCCCAGGGGGCGGCCTACAATGAGCAGTTCTTC.

This clonotype was picked up a small number of times. J is TRBJ2-1 and V is TRBV4-1; D may be TRBD1 or TRBD2 (6 bases each). The length of the CDR3 is 17 residues. Trimming shortened V by 0 bases and J by 7 bases, and 19 bases separated the two germline ends. Germline lookup yields CDR1 MGHRA and CDR2 YSYEKL. CDR3 bases: TGCGCCAGCAGCCAAGAGGGGGGACAAATTGGAGGGAATGAGCAGTTCTTC. Its translation is CASSQEGGQIGGNEQFF.

The rearrangement joins TRBV7-9 to TRBJ2-1; 10 bases are a match to TRBD2. CDR1 is SEHNR and CDR2 is FQNEAQ in the germline V gene (reference sequence). The CDR3 runs 14 residues. V lost 5 bases to trimming and J lost 9 bases; unmatched junction nucleotides: 7. The CDR3 sequence is CASSLGTSVGEQFF. Written as DNA, the CDR3 is TGTGCCAGCAGCCTAGGGACTAGCGTTGGTGAGCAGTTCTTC.

This chain joins TRBV21-1 and TRBJ1-4. TRBV21-1 is assigned pseudogene status. This CDR3 spans 12 amino acids. The CDR3 region has the DNA TGTGCCAGCAGCAGGGTATCGGTAAAACTGTTTTTT. It specifies CASSRVSVKLFF.

The J gene is TRBJ1-1, the V gene TRBV2; D is perhaps TRBD1 (6 bases). This CDR3 has 13 residues. From germline, CDR1 is SNHLY and CDR2 FYNNEI. Trimming left V 4 bases short and J 6 bases short, with 12 bases between. The CDR3 reads CASSGLTGSEAFF. The CDR3 coding sequence is TGTGCCAGCAGTGGGTTGACAGGTTCTGAAGCTTTCTTT.

The chain joins TRBV25-1 to TRBJ2-3; a possible D gene is TRBD1 (6 bases). This CDR3 comprises 11 residues. Between the trimmed V and J ends, which lost 7 bases and 5 bases, there was a span of 7 bases. CDR1 is MGHDK, CDR2 SYGVNS, per germline. CDR3 region: CASKGEDTQYF. The CDR3 coding sequence is TGTGCCAGCAAGGGGGAAGATACGCAGTATTTT.

This clonotype was seen only a few times. The CDR3 region is CASSLEQGTYGYTF. As DNA, the CDR3 is TGTGCCAGCAGCTTGGAACAGGGGACCTATGGCTACACCTTC. The chain links TRBV5-6 to TRBJ1-2; 7 bases align to TRBD1. The CDR3 runs 14 residues. The germline V gene encodes CDR1 SGHDT and CDR2 YYEEEE. The J segment lost 4 bases and the V segment lost 0 bases, leaving 3 bases of the junction unmatched.

This clonotype appeared a few times. The rearrangement joins TRBV5-6 to TRBJ1-2; TRBD1 matches 7 bases. This CDR3 contains 15 residues. With 4 bases clipped from V and 4 bases from J, the junction kept 10 bases outside the gene matches. Germline CDR1 and CDR2: SGHDT and YYEEEE. CDR3: CASSTRDSWGYGYTF. The DNA for the CDR3 is TGTGCCAGCAGCACACGGGACAGCTGGGGCTATGGCTACACCTTC. Combining the CDR3 with reference TRBV5-6 and TRBJ1-2 gives the whole variable domain DAGVTQSPTHLIKTRGQQVTLRCSPKSGHDTVSWYQQALGQGPQFIFQYYEEEERQRGNFPDRFSGHQFPNYSSELNVNALLLGDSALYLCASSTRDSWGYGYTFGSGTRLTVV.

The chain combines TRBV7-6 with TRBJ1-1; D might be TRBD1 (5 bases). Germline V gene lookup returns CDR1 SGHVS and CDR2 FNYEAQ. The V end lost 5 bases, the J end lost 4 bases, and 20 bases lay between the germline ends. The CDR3 extends over 16 amino acids. CDR3 DNA sequence: TGTGCCAGCAGCCGCGAACTGAATTTGAGGGGCACTGAAGCTTTCTTT. It encodes CASSRELNLRGTEAFF.

This clonotype was counted only a few times. The chain joins TRBV6-6 to TRBJ2-7; D is tentatively TRBD1 or TRBD2 (5 bases each). Germline V gene sequence: CDR1 MNHNY, CDR2 SVGAGI (reference sequence). The ends were cut back, 6 bases at V and 1 base at J, with 16 bases in the middle. The CDR3 runs 15 residues. In DNA, the CDR3 is TGTGCCAGCAGCCAATCCGGGGCTGGGTCCTACGAGCAGTACTTC. Translated: CASSQSGAGSYEQYF.

This chain uses TRBV15 with TRBJ1-2; D may be TRBD1 (5 bases). Germline lookup yields CDR1 LNHNV and CDR2 YYDKDF (reference sequence). The CDR3 extends over 14 amino acids. V was pared by 0 bases and J by 8 bases, with 13 bases between. CDR3 coding DNA: TGTGCCACCAGCAGAGATCGGACAAGGGGAGGCTACACCTTC. Its protein is CATSRDRTRGGYTF.

The gene calls are TRBV20-1 and TRBJ1-1; no reliable D call. V was clipped by 7 bases and J by 0 bases, with 6 bases between them. This CDR3 has 11 residues. Germline V lookup: CDR1 DFQATT, CDR2 SNEGSKA (reference sequence). CDR3 bases: TGCAGTGGCGGGTTGAACACTGAAGCTTTCTTT. This sequence encodes CSGGLNTEAFF.

The chain is built from TRBV15 and TRBJ1-1; no definite D call. V lost 0 bases, J lost 8 bases, and 4 bases lay in between. Germline V gene lookup returns CDR1 LNHNV and CDR2 YYDKDF (reference sequence). The CDR3 extends over 11 amino acids. CDR3 nucleotide sequence: TGTGCCACCAGCAGAGACAGAGAAGCTTTCTTT. Its protein is CATSRDREAFF. Full variable domain (remainder filled in from reference TRBV15 and TRBJ1-1): DAMVIQNPRYQVTQFGKPVTLSCSQTLNHNVMYWYQQKSSQAPKLLFHYYDKDFNNEADTPDNFQSRRPNTSFCFLDIRSPGLGDTAMYLCATSRDREAFFGQGTRLTVV.

This clonotype has only a few counts. The chain uses TRBV20-1 and TRBJ2-3, with 9 bases identical to TRBD2. The trim removed 1 base at V and 1 base at J, leaving 3 bases unmatched. Germline assignment: CDR1 DFQATT and CDR2 SNEGSKA (reference sequence). The CDR3 consists of 15 residues. The CDR3 sequence: CSARVASGGTDTQYF. The CDR3 region has the DNA TGCAGTGCTAGAGTAGCTAGCGGGGGCACAGATACGCAGTATTTT.

A few counts support this clonotype. The rearrangement uses TRBV20-1 and TRBJ1-4; 10 bases align to TRBD1. The CDR3 sequence is 16 residues long. Trimming cost V 2 bases and J 5 bases; bases outside gene matches: 8. Germline loops: CDR1 DFQATT, CDR2 SNEGSKA (reference sequence). The CDR3 loop reads CSARPQPGQGNEKLFF. DNA for the CDR3: TGCAGTGCTAGACCACAACCGGGACAGGGGAATGAAAAACTGTTTTTT.

This clonotype was found a few times. The chain recombines TRBV20-1 with TRBJ2-7; possible D gene TRBD2, 6 bases. The CDR3 loop spans 13 amino acids. Trimming took off 5 bases at V and 0 bases at J, with 11 bases between the two ends. Germline V gene sequence: CDR1 DFQATT, CDR2 SNEGSKA (reference sequence). This CDR3 reads CSARDWSSYEQYF. As DNA, the CDR3 is TGCAGTGCTCGGGACTGGAGCTCCTACGAGCAGTACTTC.

J is TRBJ2-7 and V is TRBV14; maybe TRBD1 (5 bases). This CDR3 has 16 residues. The germline V gene has CDR1 SGHDN and CDR2 FVKESK. Trimming pared 0 bases from V and 0 bases from J, leaving 12 bases between. CDR3 amino acids: CASSQDADRFSYEQYF. The CDR3 DNA reads as TGTGCCAGCAGCCAAGATGCAGACAGATTCTCCTACGAGCAGTACTTC.